The 13 T cell receptor beta chains below come from one sample, sequenced in a study of early T cells in non-severe SARS-CoV-2 infection. TCRdb reprocessed the 5' RACE reads with MiXCR, giving one entry per CDR3 protein. The table has tens of thousands of distinct CDR3 sequences, 9% to 15% seen once. The specimen sequenced was whole blood. All receptors come from an adult who was a healthcare worker with PCR-confirmed SARS-CoV-2 infection or an uninfected control (not recorded which).

This clonotype has a count of ten or more. The V and J genes are TRBV7-9 and TRBJ2-5; 7 bases map to TRBD2. CDR1 is SEHNR and CDR2 is FQNEAQ in the germline V gene (reference sequence). The CDR3 runs 18 residues. After removal of 8 bases from V and 4 bases from J, the junction contained 22 bases not matched to a gene. The CDR3 reads CASAWRRGDGEGRETQYF. CDR3 DNA: TGTGCCAGCGCCTGGCGGCGAGGAGACGGGGAGGGGAGAGAGACCCAGTACTTC.

The rearrangement uses TRBV7-9 and TRBJ2-3; 9 nucleotides align to TRBD2. This CDR3 spans 17 amino acids. CDR1 is SEHNR, CDR2 FQNEAQ, per germline (reference sequence). Unmatched junction bases numbered 6, after V lost 2 bases and J lost 0 bases. The CDR3, as DNA: TGTGCCAGCAGCTTACGACAAGCGGGAGGCAGCACAGATACGCAGTATTTT. It encodes CASSLRQAGGSTDTQYF.

This clonotype was counted only a few times. This chain connects TRBV5-1 to TRBJ2-5, with 10 bases identical to TRBD2. The V gene's germline CDR1 is SGHRS and CDR2 YFSETQ. V trimming: 4 bases; J trimming: 4 bases; junction bases outside the gene matches: 4. This CDR3 has 14 residues. The CDR3 sequence is CASSVGLAAETQYF. CDR3 in DNA: TGCGCCAGCAGCGTCGGACTAGCGGCAGAGACCCAGTACTTC.

The chain has TRBV20-1 and TRBJ2-1, with 7 bases that match TRBD2. The CDR3 runs to 21 residues. The ends lost 0 bases at V and 0 bases at J; junction bases unmatched: 20. The germline V gene has CDR1 DFQATT and CDR2 SNEGSKA (reference sequence). CDR3: CSAREGYRGLPWGSSYNEQFF. The CDR3, as DNA: TGCAGTGCTAGAGAGGGGTACCGGGGACTACCGTGGGGTAGCTCCTACAATGAGCAGTTCTTC.

The rearrangement links TRBV29-1 to TRBJ1-1; D gene uncertain. CDR3 length: 11 amino acids. Trimming took off 6 bases at V and 3 bases at J, with 8 bases between the two ends. Looked up from germline, CDR1 is SQVTM and CDR2 is ANQGSEA. CDR3 in amino acids: CSVGHDTEAFF. The CDR3, as DNA: TGCAGCGTGGGCCATGACACTGAAGCTTTCTTT. Full variable domain (remainder filled in from reference TRBV29-1 and TRBJ1-1): SAVISQKPSRDICQRGTSLTIQCQVDSQVTMMFWYRQQPGQSLTLIATANQGSEATYESGFVIDKFPISRPNLTFSTLTVSNMSPEDSSIYLCSVGHDTEAFFGQGTRLTVV.

V gene TRBV7-9 combines with J gene TRBJ1-2, with a weak D call TRBD1 (5 bases). CDR3 length: 12 amino acids. The ends were cut back, 3 bases at V and 6 bases at J, with 8 bases in the middle. Germline V gene lookup returns CDR1 SEHNR and CDR2 FQNEAQ (reference sequence). CDR3 sequence (DNA): TGTGCCAGCAGCTTCCAGGGTCATGGCTACACCTTC. Protein sequence: CASSFQGHGYTF.

This clonotype was recorded a few times. This chain uses TRBV11-2 with TRBJ2-1; tentative D call: TRBD2 (6 bases). This CDR3 has 15 residues. The V and J ends lost 0 bases and 7 bases respectively, with 13 bases between them. CDR1 SGHAT and CDR2 FQNNGV come from the germline V gene. Written as DNA, the CDR3 is TGTGCCAGCAGCTTAGAGACTAGGAGTGGGAATGAGCAGTTCTTC. Amino acids: CASSLETRSGNEQFF.

V and J are TRBV27 and TRBJ1-5; perhaps TRBD1 as D (5 bases). This CDR3 is built from 14 residues. The ends were cut back, 3 bases at V and 6 bases at J, with 12 bases in the middle. CDR1 is MNHEY, CDR2 SMNVEV, per germline (reference sequence). The CDR3 coding sequence is TGTGCCAGCAGTTTGGGGGGGGAGAGTCAGCCCCAGCATTTT. Encoded protein: CASSLGGESQPQHF.

This clonotype was counted only a few times. V usage is TRBV10-1 and J usage is TRBJ1-1; TRBD1 matches at 7 bases. The CDR3 totals 15 residues. The germline CDR1 and CDR2 sequences are WNHNN and SYGVQD (reference sequence). Trimming at V came to 6 bases and at J to 2 bases, leaving 9 bases not matched to a gene. Written as DNA, the CDR3 is TGCGCCAGCAGAAGGGACAGACGTGGAAACACTGAAGCTTTCTTT. Translating it yields CASRRDRRGNTEAFF.

The chain has TRBV10-2 and TRBJ2-7; 8 bases agree with TRBD2. With 6 bases clipped from V and 3 bases from J, the junction kept 4 bases outside the gene matches. Germline CDR1 is WSHSY and CDR2 is SAAADI. The CDR3 extends over 13 amino acids. CDR3 residues: CASRQGLVYEQYF. Written as DNA, the CDR3 is TGCGCCAGCAGGCAGGGACTAGTCTACGAGCAGTACTTC.

Concerning this clonotype: At one of its ends the junction is not consistent with the germline gene, which may arise from a read error. This chain's CDR3 is CASSFSQAARYF. As DNA, the CDR3 is TGTGCCAGCAGCTTTTCCCAGGCCGCAAGGTACTTC. The chain joins TRBV7-9 to TRBJ2-1; D unresolved. CDR1 SEHNR and CDR2 FQNEAQ come from the germline V gene (reference sequence). This CDR3 is built from 12 residues.

CDR3 bases: TGTGCCAGCAGCTTCCAGAGTAGCGGGACCGGGGAGCTGTTTTTT. This gives the protein CASSFQSSGTGELFF. The rearrangement joins TRBV5-4 to TRBJ2-2; TRBD2 matches at 7 bases. The CDR3 runs 15 residues. Germline CDR1 is SGHNT and CDR2 is YYREEE (reference sequence). The junction had 6 bases not matched to a gene; V was cut back by 2 bases and J by 5 bases.

This clonotype was detected only a few times. The V call is TRBV3-1, the J call TRBJ2-7; D may match TRBD1 or TRBD2 (6 bases each). From germline, CDR1 is LGHDT and CDR2 YNNKEL (reference sequence). V was trimmed by 1 base and J by 3 bases, leaving 13 bases between them. CDR3 length: 15 amino acids. CDR3 region: CASSQVGRGGYEQYF. The CDR3 DNA follows: TGTGCCAGCAGCCAAGTCGGCAGGGGAGGCTACGAGCAGTACTTC.